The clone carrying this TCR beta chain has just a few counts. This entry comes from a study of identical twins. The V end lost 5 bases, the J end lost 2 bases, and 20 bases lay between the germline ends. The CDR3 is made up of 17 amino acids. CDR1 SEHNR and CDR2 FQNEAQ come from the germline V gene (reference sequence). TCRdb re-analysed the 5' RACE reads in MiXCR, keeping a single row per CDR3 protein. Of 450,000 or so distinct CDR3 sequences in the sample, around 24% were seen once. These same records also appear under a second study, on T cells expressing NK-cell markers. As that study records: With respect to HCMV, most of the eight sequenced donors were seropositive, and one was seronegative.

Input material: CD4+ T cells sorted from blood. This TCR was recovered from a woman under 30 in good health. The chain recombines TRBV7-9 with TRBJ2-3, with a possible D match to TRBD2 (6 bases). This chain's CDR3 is CASSQTPGLQTTDTQYF. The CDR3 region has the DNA TGTGCCAGCAGCCAGACGCCCGGACTACAAACCACAGATACGCAGTATTTT.